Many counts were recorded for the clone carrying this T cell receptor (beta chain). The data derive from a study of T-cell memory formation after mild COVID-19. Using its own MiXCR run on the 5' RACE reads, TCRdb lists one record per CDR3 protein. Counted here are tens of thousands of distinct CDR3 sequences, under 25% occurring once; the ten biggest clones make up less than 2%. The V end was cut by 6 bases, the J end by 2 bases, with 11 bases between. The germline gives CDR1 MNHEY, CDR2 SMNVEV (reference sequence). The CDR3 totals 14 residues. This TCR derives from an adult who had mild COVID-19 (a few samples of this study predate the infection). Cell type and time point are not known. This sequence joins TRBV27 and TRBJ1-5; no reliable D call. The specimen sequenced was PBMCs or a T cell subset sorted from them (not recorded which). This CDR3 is CASSVDIGNQPQHF. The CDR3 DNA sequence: TGTGCCAGCAGCGTAGACATAGGCAATCAGCCCCAGCATTTT.